The next 10 T cell receptor beta chains were all read from a single sample in a study of T cell repertoires and leukemia-associated antigens. TCRdb reanalysed the 5' RACE reads using MiXCR and keeps one entry per CDR3 protein. The sample holds 14,000 or so distinct CDR3 sequences, 30% to 40% seen once. The antigens of these receptors remain unknown. Sequencing used CD3+ T cells sorted from blood and cultured. These TCRs come from a female donor in good health.

The chain links TRBV27 to TRBJ2-1; D is possibly TRBD1 or TRBD2 (5 bases each). The germline V gene has CDR1 MNHEY and CDR2 SMNVEV (reference sequence). Trimming shortened V by 8 bases and J by 6 bases, and 11 bases separated the two germline ends. CDR3 length equals 12 residues. CDR3: CASAFGANEQFF. The CDR3 DNA reads TGTGCCAGCGCATTCGGGGCCAATGAGCAGTTCTTC.

The chain combines TRBV20-1 with TRBJ2-1; TRBD1 matches 9 bases. Germline values: CDR1 DFQATT, CDR2 SNEGSKA (reference sequence). Germline trimming cut 6 bases from V and 5 bases from J; bases unmatched to any gene: 11. This CDR3 is built from 15 residues. The CDR3 region has the DNA TGCAGTGCCATCACTCCGGGACAGGGTCACAATGAGCAGTTCTTC. Its protein product is CSAITPGQGHNEQFF.

The table lists this clonotype with a few counts. This may stem from a read error, because a much larger clone lies one nucleotide away. It is likely a read error, because the conserved phenylalanine at the end of the CDR3 is missing. The chain has TRBV20-1 and TRBJ2-7; the match to TRBD1 covers 7 bases. The CDR3 has 12 residues. Germline loops: CDR1 DFQATT, CDR2 SNEGSKA (reference sequence). J was trimmed by 1 base and V by 5 bases; bases with no gene match: 2. The CDR3 loop is CSARGQSYEQYL. As DNA, the CDR3 is TGCAGTGCTCGGGGACAGTCCTACGAGCAGTACCTC.

The chain links TRBV10-3 to TRBJ2-2; D might be TRBD1 (6 bases). Trimming removed 2 bases at V and 3 bases at J, with 10 bases between. The length of the CDR3 is 15 residues. The V gene's germline CDR1 is ENHRY and CDR2 SYGVKD. The CDR3 region has the DNA TGTGCCATCAGTGAGGGACAGTCAGACACCGGGGAGCTGTTTTTT. Encoded protein: CAISEGQSDTGELFF.

This clonotype showed up just a few times. The chain uses TRBV20-1 and TRBJ2-1; 11 bases are shared with TRBD2. The CDR3 has 14 residues. The V and J ends lost 6 bases and 5 bases, in that order; junction bases with no gene match: 6. Germline V lookup: CDR1 DFQATT, CDR2 SNEGSKA (reference sequence). The CDR3 nucleotides are TGCAGTGCCCTAGCGGGAGGTCAACACAATGAGCAGTTCTTC. Translation gives CSALAGGQHNEQFF.

On this clonotype itself: One end of the junction does not line up with germline, which may come from a read error. V usage is TRBV7-9 and J usage is TRBJ1-4; the D gene is possibly TRBD1 (5 bases). The CDR3 sequence is 15 residues long. The germline V gene has CDR1 SEHNR and CDR2 FQNEAQ (reference sequence). Written as DNA, the CDR3 is TGTGCCAGCAGCCCCGATCGAGGGGATGATGAAGAACTGTTTTTT. Protein: CASSPDRGDDEELFF.

Of note for this clonotype: The junction differs from germline at one of its ends, possibly a read error. The genes are TRBV12-3 or TRBV12-4 and TRBJ1-1; D unclear. The CDR3 has 13 amino acids. The CDR3 loop is CVSSPNLLETAFF. The CDR3 DNA follows: TGTGTCAGCAGCCCCAACTTGCTTGAGACGGCTTTCTTT.

The rearrangement uses TRBV5-1 and TRBJ1-2; TRBD1 is a possible D gene (6 bases). Germline V gives CDR1 SGHRS, CDR2 YFSETQ. The CDR3 has 14 amino acids. Trimming pared 3 bases from V and 2 bases from J, leaving 11 bases between. The CDR3 loop is CASSYDRQNYGYTF. CDR3 DNA sequence: TGCGCCAGCAGCTACGACAGGCAAAACTATGGCTACACCTTC.

The chain recombines TRBV15 with TRBJ2-5; tentative D call: TRBD2 (6 bases). The CDR3 length is 14 residues. Germline assignment: CDR1 LNHNV and CDR2 YYDKDF (reference sequence). CDR3 DNA: TGTCCGACCAGCAGACGGACTAACGTTGAGACCCAGTACTTC. It yields the protein CPTSRRTNVETQYF. Full variable domain (remainder filled in from reference TRBV15 and TRBJ2-5): DAMVIQNPRYQVTQFGKPVTLSCSQTLNHNVMYWYQQKSSQAPKLLFHYYDKDFNNEADTPDNFQSRRPNTSFCFLDIRSPGLGDTAMYLCPTSRRTNVETQYFGPGTRLLVL.

The CDR3 protein is CASSPSPDLRGEQYF. CDR3 sequence (DNA): TGTGCCAGCAGCCCAAGTCCGGACCTCAGGGGCGAACAGTACTTC. V usage is TRBV4-2 and J usage is TRBJ2-7; tentative D call: TRBD1 (6 bases). The CDR3 contains 15 residues. The germline gives CDR1 LGHNA, CDR2 YNFKEQ. V lost 4 bases and J 10 bases, leaving 23 bases between the germline ends.